This TCR beta chain was profiled in a study of beta chain features in type 1 diabetes. The entirety of the isolated RNA underwent reverse transcription, so expressed TCRB transcripts were sequenced. The average output of naive, central memory and regulatory T cell samples was several million reads. Profiled with immunoSEQ multiplex PCR; TCRdb holds only in-frame clones, not every one. The data hold roughly 400,000 clones, with 9.6% observed a single time. The CDR3 sequence is 15 residues long. The V gene's germline CDR1 is SGHRS and CDR2 YFSETQ. J was trimmed by 1 base and V by 7 bases; bases with no gene match: 6. Findings and limits, study-wide: Cells that show high TCR expression could be over-represented by cDNA sequencing. In all four CD4+ subsets, TCRB CDR3 length was significantly, moderately reduced in type 1 diabetes.

Note on this clone: Its antigen remains unidentified.

It was via CD45RO/CCR7/CD25/CD127/CD95/CD27 that CD4+ naive, central memory, regulatory and stem cell-like memory cells were sorted. The genes are TRBV5-1 and TRBJ2-1; 9 nucleotides align to TRBD2. The source material was central memory CD4+ T cells from blood. The source is a man under 40 with type 1 diabetes. The CDR3 bases are TGCGCCAGCGCCCGACTAGCGGAGTCCTACAATGAGCAGTTCTTC. It codes for CASARLAESYNEQFF.